This TCR beta chain was documented in a study of human T cells and chemical hapten exposure. In the study overall: The sensitizer, 2% DPC, was used on approximately 2 cm by approximately 2 cm of upper inner arm skin.

This clonotype has at least ten counts. Documented time point: patch test 1, 2 weeks after DPC sensitization. Treatment noted: therapeutic diphenylcyclopropenone sensitization with weekly scalp DPC. Total RNA came from unfractionated whole blood. Using its own MiXCR run on the RACE reads, TCRdb lists one record per CDR3 protein. In the table there are about 120,000 distinct CDR3 sequences, about an eighth of which are singletons. The CDR3 spans 15 residues. CDR1 is SGHKS and CDR2 is YYEKEE in the germline V gene (reference sequence). Losses at the gene ends were 4 bases for V and 6 bases for J; bases not matched to a gene: 8.

The chain is built from TRBV5-5 and TRBJ2-3; TRBD2 matches 10 bases. This sequence was found in a woman between 45 and 60 years old with alopecia areata. Some clones in this sample may be carry-over from other donors' samples. This sample comprised whole blood, obtained in connection with sensitization to the hapten diphenylcyclopropenone (DPC). The CDR3 loop is CASSPPGTSVDTQYF. The CDR3 nucleotides read TGTGCCAGCAGCCCACCCGGGACTAGCGTGGATACGCAGTATTTT.